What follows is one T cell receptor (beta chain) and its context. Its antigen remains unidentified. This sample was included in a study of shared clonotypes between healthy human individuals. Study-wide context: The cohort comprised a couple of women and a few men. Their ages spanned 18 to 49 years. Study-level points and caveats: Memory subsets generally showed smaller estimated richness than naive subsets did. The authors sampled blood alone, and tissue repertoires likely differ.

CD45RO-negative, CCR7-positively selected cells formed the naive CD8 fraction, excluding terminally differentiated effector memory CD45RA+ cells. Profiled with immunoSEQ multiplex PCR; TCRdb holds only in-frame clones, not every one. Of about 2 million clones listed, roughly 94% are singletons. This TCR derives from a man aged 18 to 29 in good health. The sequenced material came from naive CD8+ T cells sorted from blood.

The CDR3 spells CASSLGAGSPLHF. The CDR3 DNA reads TGTGCCAGTAGTCTGGGGGCAGGTTCACCCCTCCACTTT. J is TRBJ1-6 and V is TRBV19; weak D call: TRBD1 (6 bases). Germline CDR1 LNHDA, CDR2 SQIVND (reference sequence). The CDR3 is 13 residues long. Trimming shortened V by 5 bases and J by 9 bases, and 11 bases separated the two germline ends.